The entry that follows covers one TCR beta chain sequence. The antigen remains undetermined. CDR3 size: 11 residues. Deletions cut 6 bases from V and 5 bases from J, with 7 bases between. CDR1 is DFQATT, CDR2 SNEGSKA, per germline (reference sequence). TCRdb re-derived calls from the reads in MiXCR, one entry per CDR3 protein. Of approximately 700,000 distinct CDR3 sequences detected, roughly a third appear once; the ten largest clones hold roughly 2.9%. The sample is drawn from a study of T cell repertoires in cytomegalovirus infection. Study-wide context: Through public TCR beta signatures, both CMV infection and matching HLA type were indicated.

Study results and limitations: Ex vivo responses were dominated by HLA-C-restricted CMV-specific TCR beta clonotypes. Accumulated public TCR beta family frequency recognized individuals carrying CMV together with the relevant HLA.

The source of this sequence is a human donor in good health (CMV status not recorded). Some clones in this sample may be carry-over from other donors' samples. The chain carries TRBV20-1 and TRBJ1-4, with no clear D. Sequencing was done on a sample of PBMCs. The CDR3 here is CSAGENEKLFF. The DNA for the CDR3 is TGCAGTGCCGGAGAAAATGAAAAACTGTTTTTT.